This entry features one T cell receptor beta chain sequence. The antigen is unknown. These data originate in a study of blood T cells in healthy people across ages. Regarding the study as a whole: Whereas aged donors had fewer naive CD4+ cells, long-lived donors had more of them and higher diversity.

Next came a second PCR, run for about 7 to 12 cycles, which used a sample-barcoded 5' primer along with a J-beta primer mix. TCRdb passed the 5' RACE reads through MiXCR, listing each CDR3 protein once. This sample has 850,000 to 1,100,000 distinct CDR3 sequences, with under 40% found just once. V lost 4 bases and J lost 7, with 14 bases in between. The CDR3 is 14 amino acids. In germline, CDR1 is SGDLS, CDR2 YYNGEE. The sequenced material came from blood. The TCR sequence derives from a man younger than 35 in good health. The chain has TRBV9 and TRBJ1-4; D unresolved. CDR3 loop: CASSYDSAGEKLFF. CDR3 nucleotides: TGTGCCAGCAGCTATGACTCTGCGGGTGAAAAACTGTTTTTT.